A single sample gave rise to the 21 T cell receptor beta chains below, sequenced in a study of shared clonotypes between healthy human individuals (TCRdb year 2020). Libraries were constructed by the immunoSEQ multiplex PCR assay. The table comes from immuneACCESS by way of TCRdb, which keeps in-frame sequences with V and J called. Part of the clones is missing from these tables; in studies checked, under half for an unresolved V gene and the rest for unknown reasons. The sample records 2 million to 2.5 million clones, approximately 94% of which are singletons. The leading ten clones occupy less than 0.15% of the sample. Sequenced input: naive CD4+ T cells sorted from blood. Explained via the paper, the cell subset or site label denotes: CD45RA+ positively selected. These receptor sequences come from a man in his late teens or twenties in good health.

The chain carries TRBV7-9 and TRBJ1-1; D uncertain. CDR3 length equals 16 residues. Germline CDR1 SEHNR, CDR2 FQNEAQ (reference sequence). The V and J ends lost 6 bases and 3 bases respectively, with 20 bases between them. CDR3: CASSLNKGSKYTEAFF. The CDR3 DNA is TGTGCCAGCAGTCTAAACAAGGGATCAAAGTACACTGAAGCTTTCTTT.

V and J are TRBV19 and TRBJ2-7; a possible D gene is TRBD2 (5 bases). Germline V gene lookup returns CDR1 LNHDA and CDR2 SQIVND (reference sequence). The CDR3 totals 15 residues. The ends were cut back, 3 bases at V and 0 bases at J, with 12 bases in the middle. The CDR3 sequence: CASSIEGTSSYEQYF. DNA of the CDR3: TGTGCCAGTAGTATTGAGGGTACGAGCTCCTACGAGCAGTACTTC.

Of note for this clone: This sample includes further DNA sequences coding for the same CDR3. The J gene is TRBJ1-4, the V gene TRBV6-6; D not resolved. Germline lookup yields CDR1 MNHNY and CDR2 SVGAGI (reference sequence). The CDR3 is made up of 12 amino acids. Trimming removed 0 bases from V and 7 bases from J, with 3 bases in between. DNA of the CDR3: TGTGCCAGCAGTTACTCCTCTGAAAAACTGTTTTTT. Its translation: CASSYSSEKLFF.

The rearrangement links TRBV15 to TRBJ2-3; D is undetermined. This CDR3 region has 12 residues. Trimming pared 5 bases from V and 2 bases from J, leaving 5 bases between. CDR1 is LNHNV and CDR2 is YYDKDF in the germline V gene (reference sequence). DNA for the CDR3: TGTGCCACCAGCGGATACACAGATACGCAGTATTTT. Its translation: CATSGYTDTQYF.

The chain recombines TRBV5-1 with TRBJ2-2, with 7 bases aligning to TRBD2. Trimming at V came to 3 bases and at J to 3 bases, leaving 5 bases not matched to a gene. Germline V gene lookup returns CDR1 SGHRS and CDR2 YFSETQ. CDR3 length: 15 residues. CDR3 nucleotides: TGCGCCAGCAGCTCCGTTCGGGGGGACACCGGGGAGCTGTTTTTT. This encodes CASSSVRGDTGELFF.

This chain links TRBV7-2 with TRBJ1-6; weak D call: TRBD1 (5 bases). The CDR3 runs 17 residues. Trimming pared 5 bases from V and 0 bases from J, leaving 14 bases between. Germline assignment: CDR1 SGHTA and CDR2 FQGNSA. DNA for the CDR3: TGTGCCAGCAGCGACCGACAGAGGAGCTCCTATAATTCACCCCTCCACTTT. This translates into CASSDRQRSSYNSPLHF.

This clone was seen only once. The chain uses TRBV5-4 and TRBJ1-4, with 7 bases identical to TRBD1. CDR3 length equals 14 residues. Trimming cost V 2 bases and J 8 bases; bases outside gene matches: 6. Looked up from germline, CDR1 is SGHNT and CDR2 is YYREEE (reference sequence). DNA of the CDR3: TGTGCCAGCAGCTTAGGGGGCGAAGGAGAAAAACTGTTTTTT. Amino acid sequence: CASSLGGEGEKLFF.

The chain employs TRBV5-5 and TRBJ1-5; TRBD1 matches 7 bases. Germline V gene data show CDR1 as SGHKS and CDR2 as YYEKEE (reference sequence). The V gene end was trimmed by 2 bases and the J gene end by 1 base; junction bases not matched to a gene: 3. The CDR3 runs 15 residues. The CDR3 DNA follows: TGTGCCAGCAGCTTAGGAGGGGGCAGCAATCAGCCCCAGCATTTT. It codes for CASSLGGGSNQPQHF.

A single count supports this clone. The chain carries TRBV7-9 and TRBJ2-7; D is unresolved. V shed 2 bases and J shed 2 bases, with 10 bases lying between them. The CDR3 has 14 amino acids. Germline CDR1 SEHNR, CDR2 FQNEAQ (reference sequence). The CDR3 loop reads CASSLYGPPYEQYF. The CDR3 nucleotides read TGTGCCAGCAGCTTATATGGTCCGCCCTACGAGCAGTACTTC.

This clone was detected once. J is TRBJ2-7 and V is TRBV12-5; D might be TRBD1 (5 bases). The length of the CDR3 is 15 residues. CDR1 and CDR2 from the germline V gene are LGHNT and FRNRAP. V was shortened by 0 bases and J by 3 bases, with 12 bases between the two germline ends. For the CDR3, the DNA is TGTGCTAGTGGTTTGGTAGGTCCAGGGAACTACGAGCAGTACTTC. Protein sequence: CASGLVGPGNYEQYF.

The rearrangement joins TRBV6-1 to TRBJ2-7; maybe TRBD2 (5 bases). CDR3 size: 12 residues. Germline CDR1 is MNHNS and CDR2 is SASEGT. Trimming stripped 3 bases from V and 5 bases from J, with 8 bases between. The CDR3, as DNA: TGTGCCAGCAGTGACGCGGGCGACGAGCAGTACTTC. Its translation: CASSDAGDEQYF.

This chain's CDR3 is CASSFPSGELFF. CDR3 coding DNA: TGCGCCAGCAGCTTTCCATCCGGGGAGCTGTTTTTT. The chain joins TRBV5-1 to TRBJ2-2; no reliable D call. The CDR3 has 12 amino acids. Trimming left V 2 bases short and J 6 bases short, with 5 bases between. CDR1 SGHRS and CDR2 YFSETQ come from the germline V gene. Filled out from reference TRBV5-1 and TRBJ2-2, the complete variable domain reads KAGVTQTPRYLIKTRGQQVTLSCSPISGHRSVSWYQQTPGQGLQFLFEYFSETQRNKGNFPGRFSGRQFSNSRSEMNVSTLELGDSALYLCASSFPSGELFFGEGSRLTVL.

Of note for this clone: Other nucleotide sequences from this sample produce the same CDR3. This sequence joins TRBV10-1 and TRBJ2-3; no definite D call. Germline-derived CDR1 and CDR2 are WNHNN and SYGVQD (reference sequence). The CDR3 totals 13 residues. Trimming took 4 bases from V and 0 from J, leaving 5 bases between them. The CDR3 coding sequence is TGCGCCAGCAGTGGGCAGAGCACAGATACGCAGTATTTT. It encodes CASSGQSTDTQYF.

The CDR3 loop is CASSLYDRASEQYF. The CDR3 coding sequence is TGTGCCAGCAGTTTATACGACAGGGCCTCCGAGCAGTACTTC. The gene calls are TRBV28 and TRBJ2-7, with 7 positions matching TRBD1. In germline, CDR1 is MDHEN, CDR2 SYDVKM. J was trimmed by 6 bases and V by 1 base; bases with no gene match: 6. The CDR3 runs 14 residues. The variable domain in full, completed from reference TRBV28 and TRBJ2-7, reads DVKVTQSSRYLVKRTGEKVFLECVQDMDHENMFWYRQDPGLGLRLIYFSYDVKMKEKGDIPEGYSVSREKKERFSLILESASTNQTSMYLCASSLYDRASEQYFGPGTRLTVT.

This chain links TRBV6-6 with TRBJ2-4; D may be TRBD1 (6 bases). The V gene lost 4 bases and the J gene lost 7 bases, with 14 bases spanning the gap. Germline CDR1 and CDR2: MNHNY and SVGAGI (reference sequence). This CDR3 region has 14 residues. The CDR3 loop is CASSLDRSRNIQYF. The CDR3 DNA follows: TGTGCCAGCAGTTTAGACAGGTCACGGAACATTCAGTACTTC.

This chain's CDR3 is CASSNRDLVTQYF. CDR3 nucleotides: TGTGCCAGTAGTAACAGGGACTTAGTGACCCAGTACTTC. This chain uses TRBV19 with TRBJ2-5, with D possibly called TRBD1 or TRBD2 (6 bases each). Trimming took 4 bases from V and 7 from J, leaving 13 bases between them. Germline V gene sequence: CDR1 LNHDA, CDR2 SQIVND (reference sequence). This CDR3 comprises 13 residues. The variable domain in full, completed from reference TRBV19 and TRBJ2-5, reads DGGITQSPKYLFRKEGQNVTLSCEQNLNHDAMYWYRQDPGQGLRLIYYSQIVNDFQKGDIAEGYSVSREKKESFPLTVTSAQKNPTAFYLCASSNRDLVTQYFGPGTRLLVL.

The V gene is TRBV6-6, the J gene TRBJ1-1; TRBD1 matches 10 bases. Germline-derived CDR1 and CDR2 are MNHNY and SVGAGI (reference sequence). This CDR3 has 14 residues. V was clipped by 5 bases and J by 5 bases; unmatched bases: 5. CDR3 DNA: TGTGCCAGCAGTGACAGGGGGCGAAGTACTGAAGCTTTCTTT. Translated, it gives CASSDRGRSTEAFF.

V and J are TRBV19 and TRBJ1-2; no clear D gene. V lost 5 bases and J lost 2, with 12 bases in between. This CDR3 spans 14 amino acids. CDR1 is LNHDA and CDR2 is SQIVND in the germline V gene (reference sequence). The CDR3 DNA is TGTGCCAGTAGTCTCGGGCCGCCCAACTATGGCTACACCTTC. This gives the protein CASSLGPPNYGYTF.

This clone was found once. This chain joins TRBV6-6 and TRBJ2-7; 11 bases match TRBD2. CDR1 and CDR2 (germline): MNHNY, SVGAGI (reference sequence). V lost 4 bases and J lost 4; bases outside the gene matches: 6. The CDR3 spans 15 residues. The CDR3 DNA is TGTGCCAGCAGTTCGGTGTCTAGCGGGGGGTACGAGCAGTACTTC. It is translated as CASSSVSSGGYEQYF.

The chain uses TRBV15 and TRBJ2-5, with D possibly TRBD2 on 6 matching bases. The germline V gene encodes CDR1 LNHNV and CDR2 YYDKDF (reference sequence). The CDR3 covers 17 residues. Trimming removed 5 bases at V and 7 bases at J, with 26 bases between. The CDR3 DNA is TGTGCCACCAGCCCTCAAGGGTCGGTGGGGGGATTTGGGACCCAGTACTTC. It is translated as CATSPQGSVGGFGTQYF.

V and J are TRBV4-1 and TRBJ1-6; a weak D match, TRBD1 (5 bases). This CDR3 comprises 14 residues. Looked up from germline, CDR1 is MGHRA and CDR2 is YSYEKL. Trimming took 4 bases from V and 6 from J, leaving 10 bases between them. CDR3 nucleotides: TGCGCCAGCAGCCTGGGGACGGCTAATTCACCCCTCCACTTT. Translating it yields CASSLGTANSPLHF.